The 28 T cell receptor beta chains given below trace back to one sample, sequenced in a study of post-analysis software for immune sequencing data. Notes on the study in general: Included in a set of roughly five TRBV segments more frequent in patients than controls were TRBV5-6, TRBV5-1 and TRBV20-1.

The TCR beta cDNA libraries carried unique molecular identifiers. TCRdb re-derived calls from the PCR reads in MiXCR, one entry per CDR3 protein. The table has roughly 700,000 distinct CDR3 sequences, just under 30% seen once. For these TCRs, the target antigens are not known. The sequenced sample consisted of blood. These receptors were collected from a girl aged 10 to 17 with multiple sclerosis.

V and J are TRBV5-1 and TRBJ2-3; 12 bases are shared with TRBD1. The CDR3 has 16 residues. Germline V lookup: CDR1 SGHRS, CDR2 YFSETQ. V lost 4 bases to trimming and J lost 4 bases; unmatched junction nucleotides: 7. CDR3 in amino acids: CASSSGDRGQADTQYF. CDR3 sequence (DNA): TGCGCCAGCAGCAGCGGGGACAGGGGGCAGGCAGATACGCAGTATTTT.

The chain is built from TRBV20-1 and TRBJ1-2, with a possible D match to TRBD1 (6 bases). The length of the CDR3 is 14 residues. The ends were cut back, 0 bases at V and 4 bases at J, with 12 bases in the middle. Per germline, CDR1 DFQATT and CDR2 SNEGSKA (reference sequence). The CDR3 protein is CSARDGGRPYGYTF. The CDR3 region has the DNA TGCAGTGCTAGAGACGGGGGCCGGCCCTATGGCTACACCTTC.

CDR3 amino acids: CSARGGQERHEQYF. The CDR3 nucleotides are TGCAGTGCTAGAGGGGGCCAGGAACGCCACGAGCAGTACTTC. J is TRBJ2-5 and V is TRBV20-1, with D tentatively TRBD1 (5 bases). The J call may be incorrect, as the DNA end agrees better with TRBJ2-7. The CDR3 sequence is 14 residues long. Germline values: CDR1 DFQATT, CDR2 SNEGSKA (reference sequence).

The chain employs TRBV10-3 and TRBJ2-5; D is possibly TRBD1 (5 bases). The CDR3 has 15 residues. V lost 6 bases, J lost 1 base, and 15 bases lay in between. Per the germline V gene, CDR1 is ENHRY and CDR2 is SYGVKD. In DNA form, the CDR3 reads TGTGCCATCAGGACCGGAAGACAGCCCCAAGAGACCCAGTACTTC. Its protein is CAIRTGRQPQETQYF.

For the CDR3, the DNA is TGTGCCAGCAGCTTAGGTGGGGGCGATCGGAATGAGCAGTTCTTC. This encodes CASSLGGGDRNEQFF. The chain is built from TRBV7-8 and TRBJ2-1; TRBD1 might be the D (6 bases). This CDR3 region has 15 residues. The germline V gene has CDR1 SGHVS and CDR2 FQNEAQ. Trimming took 1 base from V and 7 from J, leaving 14 bases between them. Together with reference TRBV7-8 and TRBJ2-1, the CDR3 gives the full variable domain: GAGVSQSPRYKVAKRGQDVALRCDPISGHVSLFWYQQALGQGPEFLTYFQNEAQLDKSGLPSDRFFAERPEGSVSTLKIQRTQQEDSAVYLCASSLGGGDRNEQFFGPGTRLTVL.

The table lists this clonotype with a few counts. The chain recombines TRBV5-6 with TRBJ2-1; perhaps TRBD1 as D (5 bases). Trimming cost V 2 bases and J 4 bases, with 13 bases left between them. CDR3 length equals 15 residues. Per germline, CDR1 SGHDT and CDR2 YYEEEE. In DNA form, the CDR3 reads TGTGCCAGCAGCTTCGAGACAGAACTGTACAATGAGCAGTTCTTC. Encoded protein: CASSFETELYNEQFF.

The rearrangement joins TRBV5-1 to TRBJ2-5; possibly TRBD2 for D (5 bases). Germline V gene sequence: CDR1 SGHRS, CDR2 YFSETQ. V lost 0 bases to trimming and J lost 1 base, with 19 bases between them. The CDR3 consists of 18 residues. The CDR3 spells CASSLAFKGVKAQETQYF. The CDR3 region has the DNA TGCGCCAGCAGCTTGGCCTTTAAGGGAGTGAAGGCCCAAGAGACCCAGTACTTC.

The chain is built from TRBV29-1 and TRBJ2-2; TRBD1 might be the D (7 bases). V gave up 5 bases and J gave up 5 bases, with 12 bases separating them. The CDR3 runs 13 residues. In germline, CDR1 is SQVTM, CDR2 ANQGSEA. CDR3 sequence (DNA): TGCAGCGTTAGACAGGGAGGTACCGGGGAGCTGTTTTTT. Protein product: CSVRQGGTGELFF.

Remarks on this clonotype: A much larger clone lies one base from this, so it may be a read error. The chain joins TRBV29-1 to TRBJ2-1, with TRBD2 matching over 10 bases. This CDR3 is built from 14 residues. The germline gives CDR1 SQVTM, CDR2 ANQGSEA. The CDR3 nucleotides are TGCAGCGTTGAAGGGACTAGCGGATACAATGAGCAGGTCTTC. Encoded protein: CSVEGTSGYNEQVF.

This chain uses TRBV6-5 with TRBJ2-4; D possibly matches TRBD1 or TRBD2 (5 bases each). Germline lookup yields CDR1 MNHEY and CDR2 SVGAGI. CDR3 size: 12 residues. V was cut by 8 bases and J by 7 bases, with 12 bases left in between. The CDR3 loop is CASGDVGNIQYF. CDR3 nucleotides: TGTGCCAGCGGGGACGTAGGCAACATTCAGTACTTC.

Note on this clonotype: This may be a read error: a much more frequent sequence differs by one nucleotide. The rearrangement links TRBV10-3 to TRBJ2-5; 8 bases are a match to TRBD2. CDR1 ENHRY and CDR2 SYGVKD come from the germline V gene. CDR3 length equals 16 residues. In DNA form, the CDR3 reads TGTGCCGTCAGGGGACTAGTGGGAGGAGGTGGAGAGACCCAGTACTTC. It translates to CAVRGLVGGGGETQYF.

This clonotype was detected a few times. The V call is TRBV18, the J call TRBJ1-6; D call uncertain. Germline V gives CDR1 KGHSH, CDR2 LQKENI. V was pared by 4 bases and J by 4 bases, with 11 bases between. This CDR3 comprises 15 residues. The CDR3 protein is CASSLGGGYNSPLHF. The CDR3 nucleotides are TGTGCCAGCTCACTGGGCGGTGGGTATAATTCACCCCTCCACTTT.

This sequence joins TRBV7-2 and TRBJ2-7; D is perhaps TRBD1 (6 bases). The CDR3 has 13 amino acids. The germline CDR1 and CDR2 sequences are SGHTA and FQGNSA. V was pared by 9 bases and J by 0 bases, with 12 bases between. The CDR3 sequence is CARLQGYSYEQYF. For the CDR3, the DNA is TGTGCCAGACTGCAGGGGTACTCCTACGAGCAGTACTTC.

This clonotype was observed many times. The J gene is TRBJ2-4, the V gene TRBV5-5; D perhaps matches TRBD2 (5 bases). V gave up 4 bases and J gave up 5 bases, with 13 bases separating them. From germline, CDR1 is SGHKS and CDR2 YYEKEE (reference sequence). There are 14 residues in the CDR3. CDR3 residues: CASSPMEVQNIQYF. CDR3 DNA sequence: TGTGCCAGCAGCCCTATGGAGGTCCAAAACATTCAGTACTTC. The variable domain in full, completed from reference TRBV5-5 and TRBJ2-4, reads DAGVTQSPTHLIKTRGQQVTLRCSPISGHKSVSWYQQVLGQGPQFIFQYYEKEERGRGNFPDRFSARQFPNYSSELNVNALLLGDSALYLCASSPMEVQNIQYFGAGTRLSVL.

This chain uses TRBV15 with TRBJ2-7; possibly TRBD2 for D (6 bases). The V end was cut by 8 bases, the J end by 7 bases, with 18 bases between. The CDR3 totals 13 residues. Germline V lookup: CDR1 LNHNV, CDR2 YYDKDF (reference sequence). CDR3 amino acids: CATAGLSHGEQYF. The CDR3 DNA follows: TGTGCCACCGCGGGGTTGAGCCACGGTGAGCAGTACTTC.

This clonotype was detected ten times or more. The V call is TRBV4-1, the J call TRBJ2-1; D remains unclear. The CDR3 runs 12 residues. V was clipped by 3 bases and J by 7 bases, with 7 bases between them. CDR1 is MGHRA, CDR2 YSYEKL, per germline. The CDR3, as DNA: TGCGCCAGCAGCCACCATTATAATGAGCAGTTCTTC. It specifies CASSHHYNEQFF.

Comment on this clonotype: With a much larger clone just one base away, this may be a read error. This chain uses TRBV7-2 with TRBJ2-6; D may be TRBD1 (5 bases). There are 15 residues in the CDR3. Germline V gene sequence: CDR1 SGHTA, CDR2 FQGNSA. CDR3 protein: CASSALGSGADVLTF. DNA for the CDR3: TGTGCCAGCAGCGCTTTGGGCTCTGGGGCCGACGTCCTGACTTTC.

The chain uses TRBV5-1 and TRBJ1-1; D is undetermined. Trimming left V 1 base short and J 6 bases short, with 10 bases between. This CDR3 spans 13 amino acids. Germline V lookup: CDR1 SGHRS, CDR2 YFSETQ. CDR3 bases: TGCGCCAGCAGCTTGTTGGGGATCTCTGAAGCTTTCTTT. This gives the protein CASSLLGISEAFF.

This clonotype was detected a few times. Given a much more abundant clone one base away, this may be a read error. The chain has TRBV9 and TRBJ2-1; D call uncertain. The CDR3 extends over 11 amino acids. Trimming left V 3 bases short and J 13 bases short, with 11 bases between. From germline, CDR1 is SGDLS and CDR2 YYNGEE. The CDR3 DNA reads as TGTGCCAGCAGCGGGGAAGAGACCCAGTTCTTC. Translated, it gives CASSGEETQFF.

This clonotype showed up just a few times. This sequence joins TRBV6-2 or TRBV6-3 and TRBJ2-5; 8 bases fit TRBD2. V shed 4 bases, J shed 11 bases, and the junction held 12 bases outside the gene matches. The CDR3 totals 14 residues. From germline, CDR1 is MNHEY and CDR2 SVGEGT. CDR3 bases: TGTGCCAGCAGTTTACAAGCGGGAGCGGGGGAGCAGTACTTC. Its protein is CASSLQAGAGEQYF.

The sample holds a few counts of this clonotype. The CDR3 nucleotides read TGCAGTGCTAAAAGGGGGGTCAATCAGCCCCAGCATTTT. Encoded protein: CSAKRGVNQPQHF. The rearrangement links TRBV20-1 to TRBJ1-5; D possibly corresponds to TRBD1 (6 bases). The CDR3 has 13 amino acids. V gave up 4 bases and J gave up 3 bases, with 10 bases separating them. Germline V CDR1 and CDR2: DFQATT, SNEGSKA (reference sequence).

There are many counts of this clonotype. The chain joins TRBV29-1 to TRBJ2-7; D might be TRBD1 or TRBD2, each matching 5 bases. The CDR3 is 16 amino acids. V dropped 4 bases and J dropped 6 bases, with 25 bases sitting between them. Germline CDR1 SQVTM, CDR2 ANQGSEA. DNA for the CDR3: TGCAGCGTTGGAGTATCCCGGGACCCCCAAAGGTCCGAGCAGTACTTC. Protein product: CSVGVSRDPQRSEQYF.

This clonotype was detected a few times. The rearrangement uses TRBV20-1 and TRBJ1-2; 7 bases line up with TRBD1. J was trimmed by 5 bases and V by 2 bases; bases with no gene match: 11. The V gene's germline CDR1 is DFQATT and CDR2 SNEGSKA (reference sequence). The CDR3 has 15 amino acids. The CDR3 is CSARKREGGNYGYTF. The CDR3 DNA reads TGCAGTGCTAGAAAACGGGAAGGGGGCAATTATGGCTACACCTTC.

The V call is TRBV15, the J call TRBJ2-7, with D possibly matching TRBD2 (5 bases). Germline assignment: CDR1 LNHNV and CDR2 YYDKDF (reference sequence). The V end was cut by 1 base, the J end by 3 bases, with 13 bases between. The CDR3 consists of 15 residues. The CDR3 is CATSRGTGRFYEQYF. The CDR3 coding sequence is TGTGCCACCAGCAGAGGGACTGGGCGTTTCTACGAGCAGTACTTC.

V and J are TRBV9 and TRBJ2-6, with TRBD2 identical over 13 bases. The CDR3 covers 20 residues. CDR1 is SGDLS, CDR2 YYNGEE, per germline. The V segment lost 2 bases and the J segment 0 bases; nucleotides outside the gene matches: 8. The DNA of the CDR3 is TGTGCCAGCAGCGTCGAAATGGGACTAGCGGGGCTCTCTGGGGCCAACGTCCTGACTTTC. Its protein is CASSVEMGLAGLSGANVLTF.

There are a few counts of this clonotype. This chain uses TRBV6-1 with TRBJ1-5; D remains unclear. The germline V gene has CDR1 MNHNS and CDR2 SASEGT. CDR3 length: 13 amino acids. V gave up 3 bases and J gave up 6 bases, with 9 bases separating them. CDR3 in DNA: TGTGCCAGCAGTGATCAGTCGTTTCAGCCCCAGCATTTT. It is translated as CASSDQSFQPQHF.

The table lists this clonotype with a few counts. The chain recombines TRBV4-2 with TRBJ1-2; 10 bases align to TRBD1. V dropped 4 bases and J dropped 1; count of bases not matched to a gene: 9. This CDR3 has 17 amino acids. Germline V gives CDR1 LGHNA, CDR2 YNFKEQ. The CDR3 DNA follows: TGTGCCAGCAGCCCCCCTCAAGGGACAGGGGATAACTATGGCTACACCTTC. It is translated as CASSPPQGTGDNYGYTF.

Comments on this clonotype: The junction shows a germline mismatch at one end, possibly a read error. V gene TRBV9 combines with J gene TRBJ2-7; TRBD2 agrees at 13 bases. The CDR3 has 15 amino acids. CDR1 SGDLS and CDR2 YYNGEE come from the germline V gene. This CDR3 reads CASSRGLAGADEQDF. CDR3 DNA: TGTGCCAGCAGCCGCGGACTAGCGGGAGCAGACGAGCAGGACTTC.